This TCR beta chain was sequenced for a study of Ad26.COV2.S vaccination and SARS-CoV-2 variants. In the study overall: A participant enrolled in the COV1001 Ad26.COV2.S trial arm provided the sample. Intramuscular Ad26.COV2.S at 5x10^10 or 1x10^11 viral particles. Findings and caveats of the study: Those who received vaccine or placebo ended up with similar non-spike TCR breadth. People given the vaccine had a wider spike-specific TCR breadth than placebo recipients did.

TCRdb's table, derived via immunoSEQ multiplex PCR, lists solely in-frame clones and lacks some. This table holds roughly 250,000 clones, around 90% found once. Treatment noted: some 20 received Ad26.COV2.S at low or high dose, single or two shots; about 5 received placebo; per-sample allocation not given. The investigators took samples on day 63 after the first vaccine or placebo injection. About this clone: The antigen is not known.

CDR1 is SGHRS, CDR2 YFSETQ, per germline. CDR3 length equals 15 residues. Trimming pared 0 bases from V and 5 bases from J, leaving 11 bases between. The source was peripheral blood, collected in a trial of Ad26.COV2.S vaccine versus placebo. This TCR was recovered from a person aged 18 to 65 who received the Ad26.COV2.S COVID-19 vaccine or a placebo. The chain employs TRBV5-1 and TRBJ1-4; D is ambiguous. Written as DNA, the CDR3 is TGCGCCAGCAGCTTGGGGCCAGGAGGAAATGAAAAACTGTTTTTT. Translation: CASSLGPGGNEKLFF.